The 18 T cell receptor beta chains given below trace back to one sample, sequenced in a study of blood T cell repertoires in COVID-19. Using immunoSEQ multiplex PCR, the repertoire was profiled, and TCRdb retains in-frame clones only, with some absent. This sample has hundreds of thousands of clones, with roughly nine tenths found just once. Sequencing used PBMCs or T cells enriched from blood (not recorded which). Receptors originate from a man aged 30-40 years who had recovered from COVID-19.

In this sample, this clone turned up once. The rearrangement joins TRBV28 to TRBJ2-3; 7 nucleotides agree with TRBD1. The CDR3 runs to 16 residues. The germline V gene encodes CDR1 MDHEN and CDR2 SYDVKM. V shed 6 bases and J 4 bases; nucleotides not matched to a gene: 13. CDR3 nucleotide sequence: TGTGCCAGCAGCCGACTGACAGGGATCGTTTCAGATACGCAGTATTTT. Amino acids: CASSRLTGIVSDTQYF.

The V call is TRBV2, the J call TRBJ2-7; 11 nucleotides line up with TRBD1. Germline trimming cut 6 bases from V and 5 bases from J; bases unmatched to any gene: 6. Germline CDR1 SNHLY, CDR2 FYNNEI. There are 14 residues in the CDR3. CDR3: CASRPRGQGDEQYF. In nucleotides, the CDR3 is TGTGCCAGCAGGCCTAGGGGACAGGGGGACGAGCAGTACTTC. Full variable domain (remainder filled in from reference TRBV2 and TRBJ2-7): EPEVTQTPSHQVTQMGQEVILRCVPISNHLYFYWYRQILGQKVEFLVSFYNNEISEKSEIFDDQFSVERPDGSNFTLKIRSTKLEDSAMYFCASRPRGQGDEQYFGPGTRLTVT.

The CDR3 loop reads CASMGLAGLETQYF. The CDR3 nucleotides read TGTGCCAGCATGGGACTAGCGGGCTTAGAGACCCAGTACTTC. The chain uses TRBV27 and TRBJ2-5; 12 bases are a match to TRBD2. This CDR3 has 14 residues. Unmatched junction bases numbered 4, after V lost 7 bases and J lost 4 bases. The germline CDR1 and CDR2 sequences are MNHEY and SMNVEV (reference sequence).

The chain combines TRBV27 with TRBJ1-1, with a weak D call TRBD1 (6 bases). This CDR3 is built from 15 residues. V lost 7 bases to trimming and J lost 3 bases, with 18 bases between them. The germline V gene has CDR1 MNHEY and CDR2 SMNVEV (reference sequence). The CDR3 reads CASTPWGTKDTEAFF. The CDR3 DNA is TGTGCCAGCACGCCGTGGGGGACAAAGGACACTGAAGCTTTCTTT.

This clone appeared once. The V gene is TRBV7-2, the J gene TRBJ1-5, with TRBD1 matching 8 bases. The trim removed 6 bases at V and 9 bases at J, leaving 7 bases unmatched. Per germline, CDR1 SGHTA and CDR2 FQGNSA. There are 13 residues in the CDR3. Here the CDR3 reads CASSPDREAPQHF. As DNA, the CDR3 is TGTGCCAGCAGTCCGGACAGGGAGGCGCCCCAGCATTTT.

V and J are TRBV28 and TRBJ1-1; D may be TRBD1 (5 bases). CDR1 is MDHEN and CDR2 is SYDVKM in the germline V gene. The CDR3 extends over 13 amino acids. V gave up 6 bases and J gave up 7 bases, with 15 bases separating them. CDR3: CASRADRKGEAFF. CDR3 sequence (DNA): TGTGCCAGCAGGGCAGACAGAAAGGGTGAAGCTTTCTTT.

This clone occurred a few times. This sequence joins TRBV2 and TRBJ2-7; possible D gene TRBD1, 7 bases. Germline assignment: CDR1 SNHLY and CDR2 FYNNEI. V lost 8 bases to trimming and J lost 6 bases, with 23 bases between them. CDR3 length: 15 amino acids. Here the CDR3 reads CASSGGLTMLGEQYF. CDR3 sequence (DNA): TGTGCCAGCTCAGGGGGGCTAACCATGCTGGGCGAGCAGTACTTC.

In DNA form, the CDR3 reads TGTGCCAGCAGCGTAGCCGGGCGGGGCTCCTACAATGAGCAGTTCTTC. Protein sequence: CASSVAGRGSYNEQFF. The chain has TRBV9 and TRBJ2-1; the D gene is possibly TRBD2 (6 bases). Germline lookup yields CDR1 SGDLS and CDR2 YYNGEE. Between the trimmed V and J ends, which lost 0 bases and 0 bases, there was a span of 10 bases. The length of the CDR3 is 16 residues.

This clone appeared a single time. The rearrangement uses TRBV25-1 and TRBJ2-1, with D perhaps TRBD2 (5 bases). Trimming shortened V by 4 bases and J by 4 bases, and 11 bases separated the two germline ends. From germline, CDR1 is MGHDK and CDR2 SYGVNS. This CDR3 is 14 amino acids long. The CDR3 bases are TGTGCCAGCAGTGGGACGGGAAGATACAATGAGCAGTTCTTC. Its translation is CASSGTGRYNEQFF.

The rearrangement uses TRBV7-9 and TRBJ2-1, with no clear D. The V gene's germline CDR1 is SEHNR and CDR2 FQNEAQ (reference sequence). Trimming pared 4 bases from V and 5 bases from J, leaving 9 bases between. There are 13 residues in the CDR3. The CDR3 region is CASSSAAHNEQFF. CDR3 nucleotide sequence: TGTGCCAGCAGCTCCGCGGCCCACAATGAGCAGTTCTTC. Full variable domain (remainder filled in from reference TRBV7-9 and TRBJ2-1): DTGVSQNPRHKITKRGQNVTFRCDPISEHNRLYWYRQTLGQGPEFLTYFQNEAQLEKSRLLSDRFSAERPKGSFSTLEIQRTEQGDSAMYLCASSSAAHNEQFFGPGTRLTVL.

The CDR3 spells CASSKGGGPGYGYTF. The CDR3 DNA is TGTGCCAGCAGCAAAGGCGGGGGGCCAGGCTATGGCTACACCTTC. V and J are TRBV7-9 and TRBJ1-2, with D maybe TRBD1 (6 bases). The CDR3 consists of 15 residues. Trimming left V 5 bases short and J 4 bases short, with 17 bases between. Germline assignment: CDR1 SEHNR and CDR2 FQNEAQ (reference sequence).

The V call is TRBV28, the J call TRBJ2-1; TRBD2 aligns across 7 bases. The CDR3 has 17 amino acids. Germline V CDR1 and CDR2: MDHEN, SYDVKM. The ends lost 2 bases at V and 0 bases at J; junction bases unmatched: 7. Written as DNA, the CDR3 is TGTGCCAGCAGTTTACCGAGCGGGGCGAGCTCCTACAATGAGCAGTTCTTC. Protein sequence: CASSLPSGASSYNEQFF. The full variable domain, in which reference TRBV28 and TRBJ2-1 provide the parts outside the CDR3, is DVKVTQSSRYLVKRTGEKVFLECVQDMDHENMFWYRQDPGLGLRLIYFSYDVKMKEKGDIPEGYSVSREKKERFSLILESASTNQTSMYLCASSLPSGASSYNEQFFGPGTRLTVL.

This chain connects TRBV27 to TRBJ1-1; the match to TRBD1 covers 9 bases. J gave up 3 bases and V 5 bases, and 7 bases lay outside the gene matches. Germline assignment: CDR1 MNHEY and CDR2 SMNVEV (reference sequence). This CDR3 is 15 amino acids long. Written as DNA, the CDR3 is TGTGCCAGCAGTACCCCCGGGACAGGGTACACTGAAGCTTTCTTT. Translated: CASSTPGTGYTEAFF.

The chain has TRBV27 and TRBJ1-2; the match to TRBD1 covers 7 bases. CDR3 length equals 13 residues. J was trimmed by 4 bases and V by 5 bases; bases with no gene match: 4. CDR1 is MNHEY, CDR2 SMNVEV, per germline (reference sequence). The chain's CDR3 is CASSPRQGYGYTF. The CDR3 DNA is TGTGCCAGCAGTCCTCGACAGGGCTATGGCTACACCTTC.

The chain combines TRBV28 with TRBJ2-1; TRBD2 matches 10 bases. CDR3 size: 15 residues. V trimming: 6 bases; J trimming: 8 bases; junction bases outside the gene matches: 10. Looked up from germline, CDR1 is MDHEN and CDR2 is SYDVKM. The CDR3 sequence: CASRESSGSLDEQFF. The CDR3 coding sequence is TGTGCCAGCAGGGAGTCTAGCGGGAGCCTGGATGAGCAGTTCTTC.

The rearrangement uses TRBV6-5 and TRBJ1-1; 9 nucleotides align to TRBD1. V was clipped by 6 bases and J by 0 bases; unmatched bases: 5. The V gene's germline CDR1 is MNHEY and CDR2 SVGAGI. This CDR3 comprises 15 residues. CDR3 nucleotide sequence: TGTGCCAGCAGGTCGGGACAGGGAATGAACACTGAAGCTTTCTTT. Its translation is CASRSGQGMNTEAFF.

This chain uses TRBV28 with TRBJ1-4, with D perhaps TRBD1 (5 bases). Germline V lookup: CDR1 MDHEN, CDR2 SYDVKM. Trimming pared 3 bases from V and 2 bases from J, leaving 19 bases between. This CDR3 is 18 amino acids long. Written as DNA, the CDR3 is TGTGCCAGCAGTTTCCGACAGCGTCTCTTTTTGACTAATGAAAAACTGTTTTTT. Residues: CASSFRQRLFLTNEKLFF.

This clone occurred once. This rearrangement joins TRBV3-1 (or the pseudogene TRBV3-2) to TRBJ2-5; 12 bases match TRBD2. The J segment lost 5 bases and the V segment lost 4 bases, leaving 5 bases of the junction unmatched. The CDR3 totals 15 residues. Germline V lookup: CDR1 LGHDT, CDR2 YNNKEL (reference sequence). This CDR3 is CASSLLAGGPETQYF. Here the CDR3 DNA reads TGTGCCAGCAGCCTCCTAGCGGGAGGGCCTGAGACCCAGTACTTC.